Sequencing of this TCR beta chain was carried out in a study of blood T cell repertoires in COVID-19. Looking at the study overall: PBMCs, B-cell-depleted T cells, or T cells provided the cDNA or gDNA that made up the material.

How the authors handled the data: Using reference gene primer amplification, nucleated cell counts were estimated. Profiling relied on immunoSEQ multiplex PCR, and the TCRdb table lists in-frame clones only, not all of them. V, J and clone size reflect that table, while D and trimming were determined from the DNA. The data show some 230,000 clones, roughly 80% seen once. Per germline, CDR1 LGHNA and CDR2 YSLEER. The CDR3 runs to 16 residues. V lost 0 bases and J lost 2, with 14 bases in between. This clonotype was obtained from a woman between 55 and 75 years old who had recovered from COVID-19. V is TRBV4-3 and J is TRBJ2-7; a weak D match, TRBD2 (6 bases). Source material: peripheral blood. CDR3 protein: CASSQDRDWRAYEQYF. The CDR3 DNA sequence: TGCGCCAGCAGCCAAGACAGGGATTGGAGGGCCTACGAGCAGTACTTC.